Given below is one T cell receptor beta chain in context. Its target is unknown. Regarding time point: peripheral blood 6 weeks after treatment start. The germline V and J ends were trimmed by 5 bases and 4 bases, with 15 bases remaining between them. Germline CDR1 LNHDA, CDR2 SQIVND (reference sequence). The CDR3 extends over 15 amino acids. Here immunoSEQ multiplex PCR was the method, and the copy in TCRdb shows in-frame clones only, minus some. This sample yields about 48,000 clones, of which about 82% are seen a single time; approximately 10% belongs to the top ten. These data come from a study of PD-L1 blockade in urothelial cancer. Whole-study results and caveats: A below-median TCR clonality in blood before treatment predicted better survival.

The receptor's source is a man between 65 and 79 years old with urothelial cancer. The sequenced sample was PBMCs, obtained around atezolizumab (anti-PD-L1) treatment. The chain employs TRBV19 and TRBJ1-3, with TRBD1 as a possible D gene (5 bases). DNA of the CDR3: TGTGCCAGTAGTCCCCAAGGGGAATACGGAAACACCATATATTTT. This codes for CASSPQGEYGNTIYF.